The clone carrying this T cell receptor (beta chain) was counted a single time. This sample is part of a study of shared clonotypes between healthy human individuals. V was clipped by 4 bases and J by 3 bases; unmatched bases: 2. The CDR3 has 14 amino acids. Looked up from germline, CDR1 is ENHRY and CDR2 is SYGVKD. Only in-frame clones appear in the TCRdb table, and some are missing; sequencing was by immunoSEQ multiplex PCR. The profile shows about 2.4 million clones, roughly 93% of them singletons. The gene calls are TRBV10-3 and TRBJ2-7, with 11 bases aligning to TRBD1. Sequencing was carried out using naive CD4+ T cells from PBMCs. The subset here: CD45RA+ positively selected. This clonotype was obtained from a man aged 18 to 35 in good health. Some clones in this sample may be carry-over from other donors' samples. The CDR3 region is CAISVGTGGYEQYF. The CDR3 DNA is TGTGCCATCAGTGTTGGGACAGGGGGCTACGAGCAGTACTTC.